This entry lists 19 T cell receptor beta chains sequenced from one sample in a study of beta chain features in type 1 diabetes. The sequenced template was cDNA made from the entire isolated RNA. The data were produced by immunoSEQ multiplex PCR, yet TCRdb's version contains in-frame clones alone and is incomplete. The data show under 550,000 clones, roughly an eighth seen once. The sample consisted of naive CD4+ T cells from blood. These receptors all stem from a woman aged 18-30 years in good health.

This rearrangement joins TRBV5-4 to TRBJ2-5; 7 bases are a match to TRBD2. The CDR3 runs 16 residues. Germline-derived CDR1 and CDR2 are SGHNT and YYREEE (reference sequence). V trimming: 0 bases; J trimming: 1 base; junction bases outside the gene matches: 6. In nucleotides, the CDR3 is TGTGCCAGCAGCTTGGAACCGGGGAGGGGCCAAGAGACCCAGTACTTC. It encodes CASSLEPGRGQETQYF.

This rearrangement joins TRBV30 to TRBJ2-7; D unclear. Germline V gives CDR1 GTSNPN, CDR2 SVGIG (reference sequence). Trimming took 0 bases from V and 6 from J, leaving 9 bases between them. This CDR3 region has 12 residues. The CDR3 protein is CAWSVQGFEQYF. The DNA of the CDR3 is TGTGCCTGGAGTGTACAAGGGTTCGAGCAGTACTTC.

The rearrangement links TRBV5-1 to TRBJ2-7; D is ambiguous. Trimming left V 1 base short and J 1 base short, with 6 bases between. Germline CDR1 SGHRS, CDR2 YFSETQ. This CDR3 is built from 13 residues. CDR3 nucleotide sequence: TGCGCCAGCAGCTTGCGGTTTTCCTACGAGCAGTACTTC. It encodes CASSLRFSYEQYF.

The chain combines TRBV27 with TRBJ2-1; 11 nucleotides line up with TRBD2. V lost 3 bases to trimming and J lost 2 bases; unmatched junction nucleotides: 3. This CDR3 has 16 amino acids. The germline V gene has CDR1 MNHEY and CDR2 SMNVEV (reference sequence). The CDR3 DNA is TGTGCCAGCAGTTTCAATAGCGGGGGGGCCTACAATGAGCAGTTCTTC. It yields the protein CASSFNSGGAYNEQFF.

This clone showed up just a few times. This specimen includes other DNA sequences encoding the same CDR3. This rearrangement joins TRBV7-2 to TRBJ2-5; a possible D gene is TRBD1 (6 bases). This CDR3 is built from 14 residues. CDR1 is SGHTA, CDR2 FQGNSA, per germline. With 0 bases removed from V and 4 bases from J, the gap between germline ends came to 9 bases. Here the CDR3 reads CASSLAGRGETQYF. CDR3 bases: TGTGCCAGCAGCTTAGCAGGCAGGGGAGAGACCCAGTACTTC.

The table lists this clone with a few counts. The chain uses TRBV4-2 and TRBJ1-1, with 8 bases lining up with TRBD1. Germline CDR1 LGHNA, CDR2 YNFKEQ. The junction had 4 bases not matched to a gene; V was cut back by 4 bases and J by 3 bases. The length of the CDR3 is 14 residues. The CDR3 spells CASSRSGGYTEAFF. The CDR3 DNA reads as TGTGCCAGCAGCCGTTCAGGGGGCTACACTGAAGCTTTCTTT.

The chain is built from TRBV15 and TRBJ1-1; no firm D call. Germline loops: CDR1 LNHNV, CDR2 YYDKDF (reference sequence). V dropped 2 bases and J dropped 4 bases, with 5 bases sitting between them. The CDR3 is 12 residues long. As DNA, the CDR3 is TGTGCCACCAGCAGATTGATCACTGAAGCTTTCTTT. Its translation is CATSRLITEAFF.

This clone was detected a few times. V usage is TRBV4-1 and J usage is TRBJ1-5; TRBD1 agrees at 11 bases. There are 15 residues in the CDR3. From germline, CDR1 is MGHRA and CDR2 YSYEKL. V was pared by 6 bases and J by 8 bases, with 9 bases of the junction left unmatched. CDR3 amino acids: CASSPLGQGAKPQHF. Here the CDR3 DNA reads TGCGCCAGCAGTCCCCTAGGACAGGGGGCCAAGCCCCAGCATTTT.

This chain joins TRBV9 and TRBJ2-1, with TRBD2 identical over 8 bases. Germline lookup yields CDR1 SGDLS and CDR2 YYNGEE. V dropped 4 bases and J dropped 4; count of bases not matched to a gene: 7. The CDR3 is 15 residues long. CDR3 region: CASSTPGGPYNEQFF. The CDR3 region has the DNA TGTGCCAGCAGCACCCCGGGGGGGCCTTACAATGAGCAGTTCTTC.

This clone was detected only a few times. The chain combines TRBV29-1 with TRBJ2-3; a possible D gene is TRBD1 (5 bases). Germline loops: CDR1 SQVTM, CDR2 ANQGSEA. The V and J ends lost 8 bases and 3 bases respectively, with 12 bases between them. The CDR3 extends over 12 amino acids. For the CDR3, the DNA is TGCAGCCAAACCTCAGGGACAGATACGCAGTATTTT. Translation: CSQTSGTDTQYF.

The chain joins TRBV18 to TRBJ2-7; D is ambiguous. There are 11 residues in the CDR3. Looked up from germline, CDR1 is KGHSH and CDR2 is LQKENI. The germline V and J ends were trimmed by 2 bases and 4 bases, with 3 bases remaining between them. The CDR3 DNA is TGTGCCAGCTCACCAGGATACGAGCAGTACGTC. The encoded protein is CASSPGYEQYV.

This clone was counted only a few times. This chain's CDR3 is CASSQRDVDQPQHF. DNA for the CDR3: TGTGCCAGCAGCCAACGAGATGTGGATCAGCCCCAGCATTTT. V usage is TRBV4-2 and J usage is TRBJ1-5; no clear D. CDR3 length equals 14 residues. The germline V gene encodes CDR1 LGHNA and CDR2 YNFKEQ. With 2 bases removed from V and 5 bases from J, the gap between germline ends came to 10 bases.

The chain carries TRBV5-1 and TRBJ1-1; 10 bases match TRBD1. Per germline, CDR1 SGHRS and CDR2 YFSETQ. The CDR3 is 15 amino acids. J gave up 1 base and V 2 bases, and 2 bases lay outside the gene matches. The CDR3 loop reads CASSFRDRGNTEAFF. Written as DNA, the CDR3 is TGCGCCAGCAGCTTCCGGGACAGGGGGAACACTGAAGCTTTCTTT. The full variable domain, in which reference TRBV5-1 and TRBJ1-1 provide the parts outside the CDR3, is KAGVTQTPRYLIKTRGQQVTLSCSPISGHRSVSWYQQTPGQGLQFLFEYFSETQRNKGNFPGRFSGRQFSNSRSEMNVSTLELGDSALYLCASSFRDRGNTEAFFGQGTRLTVV.

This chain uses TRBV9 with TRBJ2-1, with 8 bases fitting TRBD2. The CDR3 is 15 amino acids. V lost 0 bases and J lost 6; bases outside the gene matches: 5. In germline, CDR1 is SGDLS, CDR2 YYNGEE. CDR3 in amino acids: CASSVVLAGLNEQFF. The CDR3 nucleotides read TGTGCCAGCAGCGTAGTCCTAGCGGGTCTCAATGAGCAGTTCTTC.

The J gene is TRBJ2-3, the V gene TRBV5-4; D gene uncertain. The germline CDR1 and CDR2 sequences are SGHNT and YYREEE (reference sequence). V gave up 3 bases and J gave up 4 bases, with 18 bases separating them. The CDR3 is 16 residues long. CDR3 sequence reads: CASSSTIGSTSDTQYF. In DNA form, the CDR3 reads TGTGCCAGCAGCTCCACGATCGGGTCAACATCAGATACGCAGTATTTT. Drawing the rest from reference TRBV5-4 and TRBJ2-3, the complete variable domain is ETGVTQSPTHLIKTRGQQVTLRCSSQSGHNTVSWYQQALGQGPQFIFQYYREEENGRGNFPPRFSGLQFPNYSSELNVNALELDDSALYLCASSSTIGSTSDTQYFGPGTRLTVL.

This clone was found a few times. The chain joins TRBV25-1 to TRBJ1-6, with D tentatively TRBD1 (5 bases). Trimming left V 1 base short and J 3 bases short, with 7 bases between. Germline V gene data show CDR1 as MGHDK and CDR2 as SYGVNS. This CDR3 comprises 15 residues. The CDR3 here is CASSESRGYNSPLHF. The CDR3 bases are TGTGCCAGCAGTGAATCGAGGGGCTATAATTCACCCCTCCACTTT.

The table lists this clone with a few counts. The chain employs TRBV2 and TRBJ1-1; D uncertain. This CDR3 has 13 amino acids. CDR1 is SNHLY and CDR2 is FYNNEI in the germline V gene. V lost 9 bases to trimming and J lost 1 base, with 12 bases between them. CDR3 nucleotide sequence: TGTGCCAGAGATACACCTACGAACACTGAAGCTTTCTTT. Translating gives CARDTPTNTEAFF.

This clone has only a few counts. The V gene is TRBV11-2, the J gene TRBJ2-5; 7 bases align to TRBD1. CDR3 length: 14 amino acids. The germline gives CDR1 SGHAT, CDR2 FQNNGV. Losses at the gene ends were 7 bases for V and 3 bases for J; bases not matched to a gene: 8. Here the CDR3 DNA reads TGTGCCAGCACGGTGGGGACAGCTAAAGAGACCCAGTACTTC. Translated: CASTVGTAKETQYF.

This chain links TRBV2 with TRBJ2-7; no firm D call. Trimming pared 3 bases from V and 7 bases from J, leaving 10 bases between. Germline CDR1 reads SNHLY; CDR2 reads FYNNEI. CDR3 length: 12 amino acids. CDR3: CASSEAGLEQYV. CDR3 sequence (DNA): TGTGCCAGCAGTGAGGCCGGGCTAGAGCAGTACGTC.